This T cell receptor (beta chain) was obtained from a study of shared clonotypes between healthy human individuals. Study-level information: The composition of the donors was two women and a few men aged 18 to 49. Overall study findings and caveats: Generation probability values for non-shared clonotypes were lower than those for clonotypes shared by all four donors.

Original processing methods: Owing to the provision of junction-only sequences devoid of quality scores by immunoSEQ, filtering differed. The data were produced by immunoSEQ multiplex PCR, yet TCRdb's version contains in-frame clones alone and is incomplete. V, J and clone size were drawn from that table, and D and trimming were deduced from the DNA. The repertoire holds 2 million or so clones, with roughly 94% as singletons. The CDR3 spans 15 residues. Germline CDR1 is MGHRA and CDR2 is YSYEKL. V lost 1 base and J 5 bases, leaving 12 bases between the germline ends. About this clone itself: The antigen is unknown.

Naive CD8 cells lacked CD45RO, underwent positive selection for CCR7 and left out terminally differentiated effector memory CD45RA+ cells. Every one of the donors was a Caucasian adult that lived in Nashville, Tennessee. The sample taken for sequencing was naive CD8+ T cells sorted from blood. The V gene is TRBV4-1, the J gene TRBJ2-4; no reliable D call. The source is a man aged 18 to 29 in good health. CDR3 in amino acids: CASSQGTDRENIQYF. DNA for the CDR3: TGCGCCAGCAGCCAAGGGACGGATAGGGAAAACATTCAGTACTTC.